Below, 15 T cell receptor beta chains from the same sample are listed, as sequenced in a study of T cell repertoires in cytomegalovirus infection. MiXCR was run by TCRdb on the reads, yielding one entry per CDR3 protein. The table includes approximately 500,000 distinct CDR3 sequences, about 11% detected once. Sample: PBMCs. The receptors were gathered from a human donor in good health (CMV status not recorded). Some clones in this sample may be carry-over from other donors' samples.

This clonotype was detected many times. V and J are TRBV10-3 and TRBJ2-7, with TRBD1 matching 12 bases. V lost 4 bases, J lost 7 bases, and 5 bases stayed unmatched. The germline CDR1 and CDR2 sequences are ENHRY and SYGVKD. This CDR3 region has 14 residues. CDR3 residues: CAISGGQGAREQYF. As DNA, the CDR3 is TGTGCCATCAGTGGGGGACAGGGGGCGCGGGAGCAGTACTTC.

In its sample, this clonotype was seen many times. The rearrangement links TRBV5-4 to TRBJ2-7; 8 bases are a match to TRBD1. There are 15 residues in the CDR3. J lost 1 base, V lost 4 bases, and 7 bases had no gene match. Looked up from germline, CDR1 is SGHNT and CDR2 is YYREEE (reference sequence). The CDR3 spells CASSPGQGSSYEQYF. For the CDR3, the DNA is TGTGCCAGCAGCCCCGGACAGGGCTCTTCCTACGAGCAGTACTTC. Using reference TRBV5-4 and TRBJ2-7 for the parts outside the CDR3, the full variable domain is ETGVTQSPTHLIKTRGQQVTLRCSSQSGHNTVSWYQQALGQGPQFIFQYYREEENGRGNFPPRFSGLQFPNYSSELNVNALELDDSALYLCASSPGQGSSYEQYFGPGTRLTVT.

The chain links TRBV6-5 to TRBJ2-1; D gene ambiguous. CDR3 length equals 14 residues. CDR1 MNHEY and CDR2 SVGAGI come from the germline V gene. V was cut by 0 bases and J by 10 bases, with 13 bases left in between. DNA for the CDR3: TGTGCCAGCAGTTACTCGCTTTCAGCGAGGGAGCAGTTCTTC. This gives the protein CASSYSLSAREQFF.

This clonotype showed up just a few times. The chain is built from TRBV5-4 and TRBJ2-7; 11 bases agree with TRBD1. Germline CDR1 is SGHNT and CDR2 is YYREEE (reference sequence). This CDR3 has 15 amino acids. V was pared by 3 bases and J by 4 bases, with 6 bases of the junction left unmatched. CDR3 sequence: CASSSPGTGGYEQYF. CDR3 DNA sequence: TGTGCCAGCAGCTCACCCGGGACAGGGGGGTACGAGCAGTACTTC.

Many counts were recorded for this clonotype. The V call is TRBV6-5, the J call TRBJ1-1, with unresolved D. V dropped 6 bases and J dropped 3 bases, with 5 bases sitting between them. The CDR3 loop spans 11 amino acids. Germline loops: CDR1 MNHEY, CDR2 SVGAGI. The CDR3 sequence is CASRSDTEAFF. DNA of the CDR3: TGTGCCAGCAGATCGGACACTGAAGCTTTCTTT.

In this sample, this clonotype turned up many times. The chain has TRBV19 and TRBJ1-5, with D possibly TRBD1 on 5 matching bases. The germline V and J ends were trimmed by 6 bases and 4 bases, with 13 bases remaining between them. Germline CDR1 is LNHDA and CDR2 is SQIVND (reference sequence). The CDR3 is 14 residues long. CDR3 loop: CASRTGTPNQPQHF. As DNA, the CDR3 is TGTGCCAGTAGGACCGGGACCCCTAATCAGCCCCAGCATTTT.

The sample holds many counts of this clonotype. The chain combines TRBV7-6 with TRBJ2-1; 14 bases align to TRBD2. The V and J ends lost 5 bases and 10 bases, in that order; junction bases with no gene match: 7. Looked up from germline, CDR1 is SGHVS and CDR2 is FNYEAQ. CDR3 length: 15 residues. The CDR3 spells CASSPPTSGGVEQFF. CDR3 in DNA: TGTGCCAGCAGCCCCCCGACTAGCGGGGGGGTGGAGCAGTTCTTC.

This rearrangement joins TRBV20-1 to TRBJ2-1, with 8 positions matching TRBD1. The CDR3 runs 15 residues. The germline CDR1 and CDR2 sequences are DFQATT and SNEGSKA (reference sequence). V trimming: 3 bases; J trimming: 3 bases; junction bases outside the gene matches: 7. CDR3 nucleotide sequence: TGCAGTGCTAGCCTCGGACAGGGCGTCTACAATGAGCAGTTCTTC. Its translation: CSASLGQGVYNEQFF.

This clonotype was detected many times. The chain employs TRBV11-1 and TRBJ2-7; no clear D. Germline V gene lookup returns CDR1 SGHAT and CDR2 FQDESV (reference sequence). The length of the CDR3 is 13 residues. V lost 5 bases to trimming and J lost 3 bases, with 11 bases between them. CDR3 sequence (DNA): TGTGCCAGCAGCCTTGAGGAGTTCTACGAGCAGTACTTC. It encodes CASSLEEFYEQYF. The full variable domain, completed using reference TRBV11-1 and TRBJ2-7, is EAEVAQSPRYKITEKSQAVAFWCDPISGHATLYWYRQILGQGPELLVQFQDESVVDDSQLPKDRFSAERLKGVDSTLKIQPAELGDSAMYLCASSLEEFYEQYFGPGTRLTVT.

The V call is TRBV29-1, the J call TRBJ1-6; TRBD1 matches at 10 bases. CDR3 length: 14 amino acids. CDR1 is SQVTM, CDR2 ANQGSEA, per germline. V dropped 2 bases and J dropped 10; count of bases not matched to a gene: 5. The CDR3: CSVETGTGESPLHF. The CDR3 coding sequence is TGCAGCGTTGAAACTGGGACAGGGGAATCACCCCTCCACTTT. Supplemented by reference TRBV29-1 and TRBJ1-6, the full variable domain reads SAVISQKPSRDICQRGTSLTIQCQVDSQVTMMFWYRQQPGQSLTLIATANQGSEATYESGFVIDKFPISRPNLTFSTLTVSNMSPEDSSIYLCSVETGTGESPLHFGNGTRLTVT.

This clonotype showed up many times. The chain is built from TRBV27 and TRBJ2-3; tentatively, D is TRBD2 (5 bases). Germline V gene lookup returns CDR1 MNHEY and CDR2 SMNVEV (reference sequence). V was shortened by 6 bases and J by 9 bases, with 16 bases between the two germline ends. There are 13 residues in the CDR3. The CDR3 loop is CASSLGSWETQYF. As DNA, the CDR3 is TGTGCCAGCAGCCTTGGGAGCTGGGAGACGCAGTATTTT.

The V and J genes are TRBV7-6 and TRBJ2-2; 15 bases are shared with TRBD2. The CDR3 length is 21 residues. Per the germline V gene, CDR1 is SGHVS and CDR2 is FNYEAQ. Unmatched junction bases numbered 17, after V lost 5 bases and J lost 4 bases. DNA of the CDR3: TGTGCCAGCAGCGATAAACTCCCGGGACTAGCGGGAGGCCGAGTCACCGGGGAGCTGTTTTTT. This translates into CASSDKLPGLAGGRVTGELFF.

This clonotype was counted many times. The J gene is TRBJ2-7, the V gene TRBV2, with 10 bases matching TRBD2. The CDR3 extends over 12 amino acids. V shed 10 bases and J 3 bases; nucleotides not matched to a gene: 3. Germline CDR1 SNHLY, CDR2 FYNNEI. As DNA, the CDR3 is TGTGCCACCGCTAGCGGGAGCTACGAGCAGTACTTC. It specifies CATASGSYEQYF.

This clonotype has just a few counts. The chain employs TRBV6-5 and TRBJ2-5; D perhaps matches TRBD1 (6 bases). The V end lost 6 bases, the J end lost 5 bases, and 10 bases lay between the germline ends. The CDR3 has 12 amino acids. Germline-derived CDR1 and CDR2 are MNHEY and SVGAGI. The CDR3 reads CASRTGSETQYF. The CDR3 bases are TGTGCCAGCAGGACAGGTTCTGAGACCCAGTACTTC.

There are many counts of this clonotype. This chain connects TRBV27 to TRBJ2-5, with D hard to call. This CDR3 is 13 amino acids long. Germline CDR1 is MNHEY and CDR2 is SMNVEV (reference sequence). V lost 6 bases to trimming and J lost 1 base, with 9 bases between them. The CDR3 loop is CASRSSRQETQYF. The CDR3 coding sequence is TGTGCCAGCAGGTCTTCCCGCCAAGAGACCCAGTACTTC.